This T cell receptor (beta chain) was sequenced in a study of blood T cell repertoires in COVID-19. About the study: COVID-19 samples from acute and convalescent phases originated in the United States, Italy and Spain. Nucleic acid was either cDNA or gDNA, and it came from T cells, B-cell-depleted T cells, or PBMCs.

Methods used by the authors: Reference gene primer amplification gave estimated nucleated cell counts. The repertoire was sequenced with immunoSEQ multiplex PCR; TCRdb's copy has only in-frame clones and lacks some. That table is the source of V, J and clone size, and D and trimming were worked out from the DNA. Among under 250,000 clones listed, roughly 82% were seen once. Germline V lookup: CDR1 MNHEY, CDR2 SMNVEV (reference sequence). V lost 5 bases, J lost 10 bases, and 10 bases stayed unmatched. This CDR3 contains 15 residues. This TCR was recovered from a woman in her seventies with acute or convalescent COVID-19. The gene calls are TRBV27 and TRBJ2-1, with 11 bases identical to TRBD2. The sequenced sample was peripheral blood. CDR3 nucleotides: TGTGCCAGCAGTCGAGGGATTAGCGGGGGGGCCGAGCAGTTCTTC. Amino acid sequence: CASSRGISGGAEQFF.